This TCR beta chain was found in a study of cytomegalovirus exposure and HLA in healthy donors. Study-level points and caveats: Later analysis identified around 15,000 TCR beta sequences associated with HLA alleles, using a false discovery rate threshold of 0.05.

Per the germline V gene, CDR1 is SGHNT and CDR2 is YYREEE (reference sequence). V shed 4 bases and J 5 bases; nucleotides not matched to a gene: 14. The CDR3 has 17 amino acids. As regards this clone: Its target is not known.

Primers included in the PCR were 60 Vbeta and 13 Jbeta primers. Assay used: immunoSEQ multiplex PCR; TCRdb lists only in-frame clones, some missing. The table has around 160,000 clones, roughly 79% seen once. This receptor was taken from a man between 50 and 59 years old in good health and CMV-seropositive. Material: PBMCs. The gene calls are TRBV5-4 and TRBJ2-2; 7 bases are shared with TRBD1. In DNA, the CDR3 is TGTGCCAGCAGCCAAGCCTCGCTCGGGACAGAGACCGGGGAGCTGTTTTTT. Protein: CASSQASLGTETGELFF.